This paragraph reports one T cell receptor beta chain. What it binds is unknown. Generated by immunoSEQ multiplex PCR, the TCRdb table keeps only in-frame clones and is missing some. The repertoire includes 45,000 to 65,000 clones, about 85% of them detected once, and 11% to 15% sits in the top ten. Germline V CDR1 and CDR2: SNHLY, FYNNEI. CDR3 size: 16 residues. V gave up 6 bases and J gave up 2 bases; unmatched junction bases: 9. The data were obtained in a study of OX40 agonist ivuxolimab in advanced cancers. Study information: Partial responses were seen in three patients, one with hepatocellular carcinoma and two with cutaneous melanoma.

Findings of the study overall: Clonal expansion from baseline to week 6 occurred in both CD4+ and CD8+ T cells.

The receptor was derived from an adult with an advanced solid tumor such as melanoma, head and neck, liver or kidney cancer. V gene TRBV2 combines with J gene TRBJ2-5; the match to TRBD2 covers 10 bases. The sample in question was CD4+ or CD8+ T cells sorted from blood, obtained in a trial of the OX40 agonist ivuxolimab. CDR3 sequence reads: CASSVALAGGQETQYF. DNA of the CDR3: TGTGCCAGCAGCGTCGCTTTAGCGGGGGGACAAGAGACCCAGTACTTC.